These T cell receptor beta chains were read from a single sample in a study of monozygotic twins with inflammatory bowel disease. Reanalyzing the 5' RACE reads, TCRdb keeps one entry per CDR3 protein, without DNA. The data include 400,000 or so distinct CDR3 sequences; the top ten clones carry about 2.4%. Sequenced: blood. The source of these receptors is a human donor with ulcerative colitis or Crohn's disease, or a healthy co-twin of an affected twin (not recorded which). Both conserved end residues are part of each CDR3. The order of the fields is CDR3 length, V gene, J gene, CDR3 protein.

len: 15; v_gene: TRBV5-8; j_gene: TRBJ2-2; CDR3aa: CASSLPGADTGELFF
len: 14; v_gene: TRBV19; j_gene: TRBJ2-2; CDR3aa: CASSASGLAGELFF
len: 15; v_gene: TRBV6-1; j_gene: TRBJ1-1; CDR3aa: CASSQDEFGNTEAFF
len: 14; v_gene: TRBV6-5; j_gene: TRBJ1-1; CDR3aa: CASSYTQLNTEAFF
len: 18; v_gene: TRBV14; j_gene: TRBJ1-5; CDR3aa: CASSYKIRGRRSNQPQHF
len: 15; v_gene: TRBV20-1; j_gene: TRBJ2-7; CDR3aa: CSARDEAGTSYEQYF
len: 11; v_gene: TRBV28; j_gene: TRBJ2-1; CDR3aa: CASTLGLVPFF
len: 14; v_gene: TRBV12-3/TRBV12-4; j_gene: TRBJ1-5; CDR3aa: CASSYREGVWPQHF
len: 11; v_gene: TRBV20-1; j_gene: TRBJ2-7; CDR3aa: CSARNTYEQYF
len: 17; v_gene: TRBV4-1; j_gene: TRBJ2-1; CDR3aa: CASSQGLGGTAYNEQFF
len: 15; v_gene: TRBV10-3; j_gene: TRBJ2-2; CDR3aa: CAISATDANTGELFF
len: 15; v_gene: TRBV20-1; j_gene: TRBJ2-1; CDR3aa: CSAGLAGEAYNEQFF
len: 18; v_gene: TRBV5-1; j_gene: TRBJ2-2; CDR3aa: CASSPGVAGGLDTGELFF
len: 15; v_gene: TRBV5-7; j_gene: TRBJ2-1; CDR3aa: CASRPRGGAHNEQFF
len: 13; v_gene: TRBV7-9; j_gene: TRBJ2-7; CDR3aa: CASSLLGTYEQYF
len: 16; v_gene: TRBV6-5; j_gene: TRBJ1-2; CDR3aa: CASSYSRFGGDYGYTF
len: 12; v_gene: TRBV5-1; j_gene: TRBJ1-1; CDR3aa: CASGTVNTEAFF
len: 15; v_gene: TRBV5-1; j_gene: TRBJ1-5; CDR3aa: CASSLTGADNQPQHF
len: 16; v_gene: TRBV15; j_gene: TRBJ2-3; CDR3aa: CATSREGLAGVDTQYF
len: 14; v_gene: TRBV29-1; j_gene: TRBJ2-7; CDR3aa: CSVVRGLGTDEQYF
len: 15; v_gene: TRBV4-1; j_gene: TRBJ2-5; CDR3aa: CASSPLQGQGETQYF
len: 16; v_gene: TRBV4-2; j_gene: TRBJ2-1; CDR3aa: CASSQDWTSGYNEQFF
len: 13; v_gene: TRBV27; j_gene: TRBJ1-2; CDR3aa: CASTGTGLGGYTF
len: 18; v_gene: TRBV18; j_gene: TRBJ2-2; CDR3aa: CASSPAPPGVRWDGELFF
len: 13; v_gene: TRBV12-3/TRBV12-4; j_gene: TRBJ1-5; CDR3aa: CAGSRQEDQPQHF
len: 15; v_gene: TRBV20-1; j_gene: TRBJ1-2; CDR3aa: CSAYLGTGNNYGYTF
len: 15; v_gene: TRBV29-1; j_gene: TRBJ1-2; CDR3aa: CSVETQSPGAGGYTF
len: 16; v_gene: TRBV6-5; j_gene: TRBJ2-1; CDR3aa: CASSYSAGGPFGEQFF
len: 11; v_gene: TRBV5-5; j_gene: TRBJ2-7; CDR3aa: CASWDSYEQYF
len: 13; v_gene: TRBV20-1; j_gene: TRBJ2-5; CDR3aa: CSVLTGDQETQYF
len: 13; v_gene: TRBV6-6; j_gene: TRBJ1-2; CDR3aa: CASSYQGGYGYTF